Many counts were recorded for the clone carrying this T cell receptor beta chain. Germline loops: CDR1 SGHAT, CDR2 FQDESV (reference sequence). V was pared by 5 bases and J by 3 bases, with 5 bases of the junction left unmatched. This CDR3 has 16 amino acids. Using immunoSEQ multiplex PCR, the repertoire was profiled, and TCRdb retains in-frame clones only, with some absent. This sample has roughly 410,000 clones, with more than 70% found just once. The sample originates from a study of blood T cell repertoires in COVID-19. The chain links TRBV11-1 to TRBJ2-3, with 13 bases identical to TRBD2. The material sequenced was peripheral blood. The clonotype originates from a woman aged 60-75 years with COVID-19, enrolled during active disease. The CDR3 loop reads CASSLGTSGETDTQYF. The DNA for the CDR3 is TGTGCCAGCAGCCTCGGGACTAGCGGGGAAACAGATACGCAGTATTTT. The full variable domain, rest sourced from reference TRBV11-1 and TRBJ2-3, is EAEVAQSPRYKITEKSQAVAFWCDPISGHATLYWYRQILGQGPELLVQFQDESVVDDSQLPKDRFSAERLKGVDSTLKIQPAELGDSAMYLCASSLGTSGETDTQYFGPGTRLTVL.